These 8 T cell receptor beta chains share one sample of origin, sequenced in a study of T cell repertoires in cytomegalovirus infection. MiXCR, run by TCRdb on the reads, gives a single entry per CDR3 protein. The data show about 110,000 distinct CDR3 sequences, more than 30% seen once. The antigens these receptors bind are not known. The starting material was CD8+ T cells from cultured PBMCs, obtained from culture after CMV antigen stimulation. The source of these receptors is a human donor in good health (CMV status not recorded). Some clones in this sample may be carry-over from other donors' samples.

The chain carries TRBV25-1 and TRBJ1-6; no clear D gene. This CDR3 is built from 17 residues. Trimming left V 3 bases short and J 0 bases short, with 12 bases between. The germline gives CDR1 MGHDK, CDR2 SYGVNS. CDR3 protein: CASSDMGISSYNSPLHF. As DNA, the CDR3 is TGTGCCAGCAGTGACATGGGGATAAGCTCCTATAATTCACCCCTCCACTTT.

This chain uses TRBV27 with TRBJ1-2, with a possible D match to TRBD1 (6 bases). This CDR3 is built from 13 residues. Trimming removed 3 bases from V and 10 bases from J, with 15 bases in between. Germline V gene sequence: CDR1 MNHEY, CDR2 SMNVEV (reference sequence). CDR3 nucleotides: TGTGCCAGCAGTTTGGACAGAGCCCGGGCCTACACCTTC. Translation: CASSLDRARAYTF.

The chain has TRBV6-5 and TRBJ1-3; weak D call: TRBD1 (6 bases). The germline V gene encodes CDR1 MNHEY and CDR2 SVGAGI. The V gene lost 0 bases and the J gene lost 2 bases, with 11 bases spanning the gap. This CDR3 is 16 amino acids long. The CDR3 DNA reads TGTGCCAGCAGTTACTCTCAGGGGTATCCTGGAAACACCATATATTTT. It translates to CASSYSQGYPGNTIYF.

The gene calls are TRBV11-2 and TRBJ1-1; 9 positions match TRBD1. J was trimmed by 0 bases and V by 5 bases; bases with no gene match: 7. The CDR3 has 16 amino acids. Germline CDR1 reads SGHAT; CDR2 reads FQNNGV. The CDR3: CASSDGQGRVNTEAFF. CDR3 bases: TGTGCCAGCAGCGATGGACAGGGGAGGGTGAACACTGAAGCTTTCTTT. The whole variable domain, filled in from reference TRBV11-2 and TRBJ1-1, reads EAGVAQSPRYKIIEKRQSVAFWCNPISGHATLYWYQQILGQGPKLLIQFQNNGVVDDSQLPKDRFSAERLKGVDSTLKIQPAKLEDSAVYLCASSDGQGRVNTEAFFGQGTRLTVV.

V and J are TRBV11-2 and TRBJ2-7; 8 nucleotides align to TRBD1. With 5 bases clipped from V and 3 bases from J, the junction kept 3 bases outside the gene matches. Germline CDR1 and CDR2: SGHAT and FQNNGV. The CDR3 spans 13 residues. The CDR3 nucleotides are TGTGCCAGCAGCACCGGACAGGGCTACGAGCAGTACTTC. The encoded protein is CASSTGQGYEQYF.

The rearrangement links TRBV7-9 to TRBJ2-1; D is unresolved. V lost 5 bases and J lost 8, with 10 bases in between. The CDR3 totals 12 residues. Germline assignment: CDR1 SEHNR and CDR2 FQNEAQ (reference sequence). The CDR3 DNA follows: TGTGCCAGCAGCCTGCTCTTCTATGAGCAGTTCTTC. As protein: CASSLLFYEQFF.

This clonotype was seen a few times. This sequence joins TRBV28 and TRBJ2-5; D is tentatively TRBD1 or TRBD2 (6 bases each). This CDR3 has 15 amino acids. CDR1 is MDHEN, CDR2 SYDVKM, per germline. Trimming took 2 bases from V and 5 from J, leaving 15 bases between them. The CDR3 spells CASSLESGGRETQYF. The CDR3 DNA reads as TGTGCCAGCAGTTTAGAGTCCGGGGGCAGGGAGACCCAGTACTTC.

This clonotype was recorded a few times. The gene calls are TRBV11-1 and TRBJ1-1; no firm D call. Germline V gene sequence: CDR1 SGHAT, CDR2 FQDESV (reference sequence). The CDR3 covers 15 residues. Trimming shortened V by 2 bases and J by 1 base, and 11 bases separated the two germline ends. The CDR3 coding sequence is TGTGCCAGCAGCTTAATTGCGGATAAGAACACTGAAGCTTTCTTT. Protein product: CASSLIADKNTEAFF.